The clone carrying this TCR beta chain was counted once. Its antigen is unidentified. This CDR3 has 13 amino acids. Germline lookup yields CDR1 MNHNY and CDR2 SVGAGI (reference sequence). V was pared by 6 bases and J by 2 bases, with 3 bases of the junction left unmatched. The record originates from a study of cytomegalovirus exposure and HLA in healthy donors. Study results and caveats: It was 160 or so TCR beta chains that were listed as cytomegalovirus-associated.

Vbeta (60) and Jbeta (13) primers were used in the PCR. Generated by immunoSEQ multiplex PCR, the TCRdb table keeps only in-frame clones and is missing some. Of about 150,000 clones in the sample, approximately 79% were seen once. Sequencing used PBMCs. The chain employs TRBV6-6 and TRBJ2-7; 8 nucleotides line up with TRBD1. The sequence was collected from a man in his forties or fifties in good health and CMV-seropositive. In DNA form, the CDR3 reads TGTGCCAGCAGCATGGACAGGGCCTACGAGCAGTACTTC. Translating gives CASSMDRAYEQYF.